This entry lists 11 T cell receptor beta chains sequenced from one sample in a study of blood T cell repertoires in COVID-19. Assay: immunoSEQ multiplex PCR; the TCRdb copy retains only in-frame clones and omits some. The sample includes about 80,000 clones, about four fifths of them seen just once. The source material was peripheral blood. The receptors come from an older woman with acute or convalescent COVID-19.

This clone was found a few times. This chain links TRBV19 with TRBJ1-1; 7 positions agree with TRBD1. Per germline, CDR1 LNHDA and CDR2 SQIVND (reference sequence). The V segment lost 4 bases and the J segment 5 bases; nucleotides outside the gene matches: 10. The CDR3 contains 15 residues. The CDR3 DNA reads as TGTGCCAGTAGTAGACGTAACAGGGGTAATACTGAAGCTTTCTTT. Residues: CASSRRNRGNTEAFF.

The chain uses TRBV10-1 and TRBJ1-1; perhaps TRBD1 as D (5 bases). CDR3 size: 14 residues. From germline, CDR1 is WNHNN and CDR2 SYGVQD (reference sequence). Trimming removed 3 bases from V and 3 bases from J, with 11 bases in between. The CDR3 coding sequence is TGCGCCAGCAGTGACGGGGGGACCGACACTGAAGCTTTCTTT. Translating gives CASSDGGTDTEAFF.

The table lists this clone with a count of one. This rearrangement joins TRBV5-1 to TRBJ2-5, with D possibly being TRBD1 (6 bases). The CDR3 has 16 amino acids. Germline V gene lookup returns CDR1 SGHRS and CDR2 YFSETQ. Trimming stripped 2 bases from V and 5 bases from J, with 19 bases between. The CDR3 sequence: CASSFSKITGLETQYF. The CDR3 coding sequence is TGCGCCAGCAGCTTCTCCAAGATAACAGGGTTGGAGACCCAGTACTTC. Full variable domain (rest looked up from reference TRBV5-1 and TRBJ2-5): KAGVTQTPRYLIKTRGQQVTLSCSPISGHRSVSWYQQTPGQGLQFLFEYFSETQRNKGNFPGRFSGRQFSNSRSEMNVSTLELGDSALYLCASSFSKITGLETQYFGPGTRLLVL.

This chain connects TRBV2 to TRBJ1-6; 9 bases align to TRBD1. This CDR3 is 14 amino acids long. Germline V gene data show CDR1 as SNHLY and CDR2 as FYNNEI. V lost 5 bases, J lost 7 bases, and 3 bases stayed unmatched. Here the CDR3 DNA reads TGTGCCAGCAGTCGGGACAGGGTAAATTCACCCCTCCACTTT. Amino acids: CASSRDRVNSPLHF.

This chain joins TRBV5-8 and TRBJ1-1, with 7 bases matching TRBD1. The CDR3 is made up of 14 amino acids. Losses at the gene ends were 0 bases for V and 3 bases for J; bases not matched to a gene: 2. The germline gives CDR1 SGHTS, CDR2 YDEGEE. CDR3 protein: CASSLGDSYTEAFF. CDR3 in DNA: TGTGCCAGCAGCTTGGGGGACAGCTACACTGAAGCTTTCTTT.

The CDR3 region has the DNA TGTGCCAGCAGCGCCGGAGTACCCGAGGGTAATTCACCCCTCCACTTT. This translates into CASSAGVPEGNSPLHF. This chain joins TRBV5-5 and TRBJ1-6; D is undetermined. With 4 bases removed from V and 6 bases from J, the gap between germline ends came to 17 bases. CDR1 SGHKS and CDR2 YYEKEE come from the germline V gene (reference sequence). This CDR3 region has 16 residues.

This clone was detected only once. This chain joins TRBV19 and TRBJ1-4; D unclear. The germline gives CDR1 LNHDA, CDR2 SQIVND (reference sequence). The CDR3 has 11 residues. V dropped 6 bases and J dropped 5 bases, with 4 bases sitting between them. The CDR3 region is CASRGNEKLFF. DNA of the CDR3: TGTGCCAGTAGGGGCAATGAAAAACTGTTTTTT.

The count of this clone is one. This sequence joins TRBV10-3 and TRBJ1-4; D is perhaps TRBD1 (5 bases). Trimming removed 0 bases from V and 6 bases from J, with 11 bases in between. Germline V gene data show CDR1 as ENHRY and CDR2 as SYGVKD. CDR3 length equals 15 residues. The CDR3 sequence is CAISESTESYEKLFF. CDR3 bases: TGTGCCATCAGTGAGTCGACAGAATCCTATGAAAAACTGTTTTTT.

The chain carries TRBV2 and TRBJ1-1; the D is unclear. CDR1 and CDR2 (germline): SNHLY, FYNNEI. V dropped 7 bases and J dropped 4 bases, with 13 bases sitting between them. CDR3 length equals 13 residues. The CDR3 is CASTRTQVTEAFF. DNA for the CDR3: TGTGCCAGCACACGGACTCAGGTCACTGAAGCTTTCTTT.

The CDR3 nucleotides read TGTGCCAGCAGATACCTTGGAGGAGGTTACACCTTC. This encodes CASRYLGGGYTF. J is TRBJ1-2 and V is TRBV6-5, with D uncertain. Germline V gene lookup returns CDR1 MNHEY and CDR2 SVGAGI. V dropped 6 bases and J dropped 11 bases, with 16 bases sitting between them. This CDR3 region has 12 residues.

The rearrangement uses TRBV7-2 and TRBJ2-2; 10 bases are a match to TRBD2. Losses at the gene ends were 3 bases for V and 6 bases for J; bases not matched to a gene: 7. Germline V gene sequence: CDR1 SGHTA, CDR2 FQGNSA. The CDR3 loop spans 16 amino acids. CDR3 bases: TGTGCCAGCAGCTTTGGTCCTAGCGGGAGATCCGGGGAGCTGTTTTTT. It is translated as CASSFGPSGRSGELFF.